This TCR beta chain appears in the sequencing data of a study of regulatory T cells in long-lasting Graves disease. The CDR3 is 14 amino acids. Trimming took off 3 bases at V and 1 base at J, with 10 bases between the two ends. Germline lookup yields CDR1 MNHNS and CDR2 SASEGT. This clonotype was found many times. Its antigen is undetermined. Whole-study results and caveats: Sharing of public clonotypes was greater in persistent patients (more than 2,500) than in new patients (fewer than 1,000). Persistent disease favored TRBV28, TRBJ1-2 and TRBJ2-5.

Documented time point: newly diagnosed GD, antithyroid drugs for less than 3 months. Scientists built the TCR library using RNA that was extracted from PBMCs. The TCR beta library used iRepertoire HTBI primers with Arm-PCR amplification of CDR3. TCRdb reprocessed the multiplex PCR reads with MiXCR, giving one entry per CDR3 protein. The sample lists approximately 540,000 distinct CDR3 sequences, around 12% seen once, with 7.5% to 9% in the top ten. These data also formed part of another study, on T cells in Graves' hyperthyroidism and ophthalmopathy. From that study: Initially, a first-round RT-PCR of the TCR CDR3 employed the HTBI primer set. In blood, most of the thyroid clonotypes expanded above 0.001 were also present.

The receptor comes from a woman in her twenties or thirties with Graves disease. Sequences were derived from peripheral blood mononuclear cells (PBMCs), sampled at new diagnosis, from a patient treated with antithyroid drugs. The chain employs TRBV6-1 and TRBJ2-7, with D tentatively TRBD1 (6 bases). The CDR3 DNA reads as TGTGCCAGCAGTGACCTGAGGGGGTCCTACGAGCAGTACTTC. This sequence encodes CASSDLRGSYEQYF.